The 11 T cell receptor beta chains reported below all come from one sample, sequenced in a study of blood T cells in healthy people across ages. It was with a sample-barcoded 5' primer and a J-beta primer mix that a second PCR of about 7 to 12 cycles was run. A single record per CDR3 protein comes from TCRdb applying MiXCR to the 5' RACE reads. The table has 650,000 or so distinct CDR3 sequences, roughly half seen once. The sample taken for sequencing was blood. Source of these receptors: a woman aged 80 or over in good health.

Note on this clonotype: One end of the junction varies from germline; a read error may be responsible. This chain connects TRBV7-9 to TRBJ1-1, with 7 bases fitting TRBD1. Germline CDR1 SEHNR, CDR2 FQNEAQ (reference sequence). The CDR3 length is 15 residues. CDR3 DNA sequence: TGTGCCAACAGCTCAGACAGGGTTCGGAAAACTGAAGCTTTCTTT. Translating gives CANSSDRVRKTEAFF.

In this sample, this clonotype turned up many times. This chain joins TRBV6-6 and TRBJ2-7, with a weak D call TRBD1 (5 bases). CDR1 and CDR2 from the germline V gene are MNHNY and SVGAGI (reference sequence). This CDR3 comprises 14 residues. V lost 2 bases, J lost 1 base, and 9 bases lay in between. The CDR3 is CASSYGHLSYEQYF. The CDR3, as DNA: TGTGCCAGCAGTTACGGACACCTTTCCTACGAGCAGTACTTC.

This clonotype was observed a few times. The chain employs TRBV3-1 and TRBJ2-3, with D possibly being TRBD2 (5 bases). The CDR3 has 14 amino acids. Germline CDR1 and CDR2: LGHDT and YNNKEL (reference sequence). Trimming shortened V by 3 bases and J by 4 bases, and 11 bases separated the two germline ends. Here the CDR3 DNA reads TGTGCCAGCAGCCAGCGGGCGTCTGCAGATACGCAGTATTTT. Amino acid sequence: CASSQRASADTQYF.

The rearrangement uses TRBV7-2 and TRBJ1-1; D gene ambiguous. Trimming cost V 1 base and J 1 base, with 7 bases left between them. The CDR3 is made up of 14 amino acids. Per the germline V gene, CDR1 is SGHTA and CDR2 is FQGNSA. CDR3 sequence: CASSLGSANTEAFF. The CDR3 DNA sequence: TGTGCCAGCAGCTTAGGGTCAGCGAACACTGAAGCTTTCTTT. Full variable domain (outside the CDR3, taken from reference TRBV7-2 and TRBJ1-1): GAGVSQSPSNKVTEKGKDVELRCDPISGHTALYWYRQSLGQGLEFLIYFQGNSAPDKSGLPSDRFSAERTGGSVSTLTIQRTQQEDSAVYLCASSLGSANTEAFFGQGTRLTVV.

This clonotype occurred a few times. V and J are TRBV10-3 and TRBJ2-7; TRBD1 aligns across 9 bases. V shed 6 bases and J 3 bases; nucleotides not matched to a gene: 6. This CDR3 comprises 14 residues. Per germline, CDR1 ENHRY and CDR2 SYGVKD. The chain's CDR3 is CAIRPGQGGYEQYF. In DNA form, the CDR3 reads TGTGCCATCAGACCGGGACAGGGCGGCTACGAGCAGTACTTC.

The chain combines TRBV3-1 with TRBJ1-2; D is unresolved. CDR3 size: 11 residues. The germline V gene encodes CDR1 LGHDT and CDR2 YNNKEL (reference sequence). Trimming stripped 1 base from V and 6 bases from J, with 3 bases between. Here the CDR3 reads CASSQGHGYTF. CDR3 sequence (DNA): TGTGCCAGCAGCCAAGGTCATGGCTACACCTTC.

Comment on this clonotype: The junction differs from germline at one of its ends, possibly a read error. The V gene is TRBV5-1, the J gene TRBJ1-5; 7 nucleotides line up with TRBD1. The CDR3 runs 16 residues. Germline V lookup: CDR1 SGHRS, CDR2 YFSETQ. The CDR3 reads CASAEGGAGNNQPRHF. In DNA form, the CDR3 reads TGCGCCAGCGCCGAAGGGGGCGCAGGCAACAATCAGCCCCGGCATTTT.

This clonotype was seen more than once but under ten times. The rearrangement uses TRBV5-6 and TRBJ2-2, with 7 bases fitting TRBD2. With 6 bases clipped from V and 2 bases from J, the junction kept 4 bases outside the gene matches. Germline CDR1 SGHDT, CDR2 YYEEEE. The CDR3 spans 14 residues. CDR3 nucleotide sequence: TGTGCCAGCATCTCGGGACTAAACACCGGGGAGCTGTTTTTT. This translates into CASISGLNTGELFF.

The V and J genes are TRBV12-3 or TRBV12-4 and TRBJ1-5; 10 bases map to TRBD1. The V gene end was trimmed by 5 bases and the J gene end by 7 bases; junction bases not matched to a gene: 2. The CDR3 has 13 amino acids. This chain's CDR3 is CASSGDRGQPQHF. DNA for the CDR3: TGTGCCAGCAGTGGGGACAGGGGACAGCCCCAGCATTTT.

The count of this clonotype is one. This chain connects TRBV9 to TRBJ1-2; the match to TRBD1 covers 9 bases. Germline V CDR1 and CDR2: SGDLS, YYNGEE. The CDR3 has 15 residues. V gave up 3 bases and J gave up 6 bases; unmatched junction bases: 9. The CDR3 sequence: CASSGRQGVLNGYTF. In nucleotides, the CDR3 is TGTGCCAGCAGCGGGCGACAGGGGGTTTTGAATGGCTACACCTTC.

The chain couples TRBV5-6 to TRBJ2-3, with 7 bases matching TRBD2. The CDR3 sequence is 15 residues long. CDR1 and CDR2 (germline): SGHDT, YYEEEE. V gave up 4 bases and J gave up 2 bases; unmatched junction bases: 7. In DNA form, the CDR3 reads TGTGCCAGCAGCACGGGACTACGACCCACAGATACGCAGTATTTT. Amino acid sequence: CASSTGLRPTDTQYF.